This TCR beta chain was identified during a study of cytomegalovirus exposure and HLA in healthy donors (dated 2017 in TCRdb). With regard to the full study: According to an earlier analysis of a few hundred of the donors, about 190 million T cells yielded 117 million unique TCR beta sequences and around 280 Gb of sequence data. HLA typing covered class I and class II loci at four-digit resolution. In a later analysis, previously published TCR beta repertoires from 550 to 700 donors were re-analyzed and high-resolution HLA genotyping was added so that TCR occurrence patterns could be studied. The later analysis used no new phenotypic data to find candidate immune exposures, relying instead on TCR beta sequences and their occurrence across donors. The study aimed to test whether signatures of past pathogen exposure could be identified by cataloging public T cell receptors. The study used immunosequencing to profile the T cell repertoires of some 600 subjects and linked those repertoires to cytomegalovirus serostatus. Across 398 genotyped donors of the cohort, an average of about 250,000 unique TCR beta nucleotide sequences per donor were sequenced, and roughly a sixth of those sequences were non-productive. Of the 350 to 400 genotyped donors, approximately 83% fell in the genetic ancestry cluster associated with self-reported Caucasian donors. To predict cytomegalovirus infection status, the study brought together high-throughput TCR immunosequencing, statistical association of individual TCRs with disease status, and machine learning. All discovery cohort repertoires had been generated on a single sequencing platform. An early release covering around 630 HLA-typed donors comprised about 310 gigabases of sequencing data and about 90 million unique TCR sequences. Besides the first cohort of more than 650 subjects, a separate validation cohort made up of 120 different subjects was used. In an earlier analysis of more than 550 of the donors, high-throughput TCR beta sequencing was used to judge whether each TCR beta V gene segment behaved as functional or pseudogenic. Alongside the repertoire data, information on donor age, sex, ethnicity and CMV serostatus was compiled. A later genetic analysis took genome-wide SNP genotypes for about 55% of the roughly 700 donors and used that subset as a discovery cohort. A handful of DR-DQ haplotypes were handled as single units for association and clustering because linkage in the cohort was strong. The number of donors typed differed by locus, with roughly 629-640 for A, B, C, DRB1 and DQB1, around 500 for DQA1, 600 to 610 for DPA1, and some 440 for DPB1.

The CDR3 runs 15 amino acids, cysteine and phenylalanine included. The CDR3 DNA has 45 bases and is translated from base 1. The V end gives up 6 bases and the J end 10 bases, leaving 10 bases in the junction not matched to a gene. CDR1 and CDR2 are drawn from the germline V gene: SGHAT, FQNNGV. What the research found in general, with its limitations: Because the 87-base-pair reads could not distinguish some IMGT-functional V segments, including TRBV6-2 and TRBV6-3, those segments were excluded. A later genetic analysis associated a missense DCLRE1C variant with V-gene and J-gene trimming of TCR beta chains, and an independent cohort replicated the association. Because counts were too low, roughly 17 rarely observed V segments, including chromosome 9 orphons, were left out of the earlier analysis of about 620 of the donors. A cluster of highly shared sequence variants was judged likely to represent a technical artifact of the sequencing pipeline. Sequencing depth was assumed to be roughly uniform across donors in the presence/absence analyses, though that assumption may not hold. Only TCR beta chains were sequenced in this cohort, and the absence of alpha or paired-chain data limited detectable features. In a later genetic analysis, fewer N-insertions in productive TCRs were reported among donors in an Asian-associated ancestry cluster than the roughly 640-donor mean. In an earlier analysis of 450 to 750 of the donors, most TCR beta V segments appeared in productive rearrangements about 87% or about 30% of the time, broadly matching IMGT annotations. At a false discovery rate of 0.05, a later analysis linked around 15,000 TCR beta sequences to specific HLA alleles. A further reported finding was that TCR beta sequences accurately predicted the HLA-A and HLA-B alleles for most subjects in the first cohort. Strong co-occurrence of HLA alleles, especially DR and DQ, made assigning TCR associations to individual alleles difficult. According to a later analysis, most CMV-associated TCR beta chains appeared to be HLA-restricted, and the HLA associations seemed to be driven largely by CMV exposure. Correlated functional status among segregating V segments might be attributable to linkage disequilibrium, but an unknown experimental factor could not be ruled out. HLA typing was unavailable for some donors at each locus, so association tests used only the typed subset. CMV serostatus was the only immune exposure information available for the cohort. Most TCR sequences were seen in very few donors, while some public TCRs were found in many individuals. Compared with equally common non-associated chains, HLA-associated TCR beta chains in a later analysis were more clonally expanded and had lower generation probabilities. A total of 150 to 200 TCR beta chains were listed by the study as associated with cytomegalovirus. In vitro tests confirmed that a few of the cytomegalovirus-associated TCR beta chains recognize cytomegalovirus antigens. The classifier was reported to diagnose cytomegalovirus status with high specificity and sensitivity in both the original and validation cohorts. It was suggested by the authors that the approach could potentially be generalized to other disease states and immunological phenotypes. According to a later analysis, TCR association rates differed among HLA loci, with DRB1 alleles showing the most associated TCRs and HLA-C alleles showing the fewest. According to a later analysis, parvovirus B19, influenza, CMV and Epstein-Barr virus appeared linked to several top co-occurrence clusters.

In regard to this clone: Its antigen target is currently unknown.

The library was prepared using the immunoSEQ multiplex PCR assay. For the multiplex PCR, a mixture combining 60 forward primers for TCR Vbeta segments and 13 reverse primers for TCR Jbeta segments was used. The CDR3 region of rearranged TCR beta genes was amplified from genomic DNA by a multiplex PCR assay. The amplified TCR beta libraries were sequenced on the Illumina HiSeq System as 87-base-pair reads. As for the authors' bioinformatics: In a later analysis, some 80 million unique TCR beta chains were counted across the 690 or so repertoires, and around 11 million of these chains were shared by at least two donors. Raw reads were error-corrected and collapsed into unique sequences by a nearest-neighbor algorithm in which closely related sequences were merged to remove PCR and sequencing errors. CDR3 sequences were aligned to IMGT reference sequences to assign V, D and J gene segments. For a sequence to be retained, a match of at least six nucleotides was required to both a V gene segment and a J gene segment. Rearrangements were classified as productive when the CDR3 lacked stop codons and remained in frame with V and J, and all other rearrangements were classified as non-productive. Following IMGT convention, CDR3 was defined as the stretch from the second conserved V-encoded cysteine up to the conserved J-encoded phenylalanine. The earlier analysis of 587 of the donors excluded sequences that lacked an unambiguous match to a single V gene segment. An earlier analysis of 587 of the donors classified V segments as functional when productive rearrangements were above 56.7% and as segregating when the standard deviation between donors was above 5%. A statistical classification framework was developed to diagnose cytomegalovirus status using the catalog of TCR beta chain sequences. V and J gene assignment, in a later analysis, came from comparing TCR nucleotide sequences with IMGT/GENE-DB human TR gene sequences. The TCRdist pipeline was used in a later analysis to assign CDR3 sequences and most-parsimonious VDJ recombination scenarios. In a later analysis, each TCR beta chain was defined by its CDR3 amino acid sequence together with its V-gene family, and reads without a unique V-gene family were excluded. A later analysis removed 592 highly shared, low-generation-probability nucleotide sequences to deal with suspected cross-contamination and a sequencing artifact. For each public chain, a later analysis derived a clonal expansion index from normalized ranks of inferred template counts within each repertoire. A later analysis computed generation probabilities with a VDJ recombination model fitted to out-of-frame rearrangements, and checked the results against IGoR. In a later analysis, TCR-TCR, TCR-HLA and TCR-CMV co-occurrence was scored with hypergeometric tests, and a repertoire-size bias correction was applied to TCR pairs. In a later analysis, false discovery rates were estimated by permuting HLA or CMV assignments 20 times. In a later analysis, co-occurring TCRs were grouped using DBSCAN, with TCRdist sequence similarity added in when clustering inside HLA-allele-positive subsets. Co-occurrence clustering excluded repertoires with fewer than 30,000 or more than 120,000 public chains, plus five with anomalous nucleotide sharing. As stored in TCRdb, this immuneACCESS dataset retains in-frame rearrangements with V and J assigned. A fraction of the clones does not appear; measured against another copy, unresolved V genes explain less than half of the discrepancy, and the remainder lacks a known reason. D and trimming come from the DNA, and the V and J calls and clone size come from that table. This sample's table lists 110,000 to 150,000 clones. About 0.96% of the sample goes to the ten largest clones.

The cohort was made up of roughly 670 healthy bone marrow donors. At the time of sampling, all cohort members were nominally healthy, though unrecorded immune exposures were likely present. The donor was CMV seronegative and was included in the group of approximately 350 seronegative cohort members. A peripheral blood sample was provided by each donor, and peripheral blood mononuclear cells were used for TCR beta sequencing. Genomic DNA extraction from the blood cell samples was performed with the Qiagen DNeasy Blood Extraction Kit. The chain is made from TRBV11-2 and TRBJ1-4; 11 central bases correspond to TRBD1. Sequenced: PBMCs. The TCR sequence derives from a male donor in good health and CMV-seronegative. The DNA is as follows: TGTGCCAGCAGGGCCGCGGGACAGGGGGGACCAAAACTGTTTTTT. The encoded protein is CASRAAGQGGPKLFF.